This TCR beta chain was profiled in a study of blood T cell repertoires in COVID-19. Study information: Spain, Italy and the United States supplied samples that represented acute and convalescent COVID-19.

The repertoire was sequenced with immunoSEQ multiplex PCR; TCRdb's copy has only in-frame clones and lacks some. The data show 200,000 to 250,000 clones, around 84% seen once. This sequence was found in a man in his fifties who had recovered from COVID-19. Sequenced: peripheral blood.

CDR3 nucleotides: TGTGCCAGCAGTCCCTACCGGACTAGCGGGAGTTCAGATACGCAGTATTTT. Translating it yields CASSPYRTSGSSDTQYF. The chain employs TRBV6-2 or TRBV6-3 and TRBJ2-3, with 13 bases fitting TRBD2. With 5 bases clipped from V and 4 bases from J, the junction kept 9 bases outside the gene matches. The CDR3 contains 17 residues. Germline CDR1 and CDR2: MNHEY and SVGEGT.